The 25 T cell receptor beta chains listed next were all sequenced from one sample in a study of response to subunit inactivated influenza vaccine. Each CDR3 protein gets one entry after TCRdb re-called the RT-PCR reads with MiXCR. The sample has a few hundred thousand distinct CDR3 sequences, 6.5% to 8% seen once. Sequencing used PBMCs from blood, obtained 23 months after vaccination. Every receptor here comes from a man aged 50 to 69 who received an inactivated influenza vaccine.

The chain recombines TRBV5-1 with TRBJ2-1, with TRBD1 identical over 10 bases. Germline values: CDR1 SGHRS, CDR2 YFSETQ. Germline trimming cut 3 bases from V and 9 bases from J; bases unmatched to any gene: 9. The CDR3 has 15 residues. The CDR3 here is CASSWGDRGSGEQFF. In DNA form, the CDR3 reads TGCGCCAGCAGCTGGGGGGACAGGGGAAGTGGTGAGCAGTTCTTC.

This clonotype was counted at least ten times. The gene calls are TRBV7-8 and TRBJ2-1, with no clear D. V lost 1 base and J 8 bases, leaving 21 bases between the germline ends. This CDR3 has 17 residues. Germline-derived CDR1 and CDR2 are SGHVS and FQNEAQ. The CDR3 DNA sequence: TGTGCCAGCAGCTTAGTTCAGAGCAGAAGAGCCGTACATGAGCAGTTCTTC. Translated, it gives CASSLVQSRRAVHEQFF.

This clonotype was picked up a small number of times. The chain combines TRBV20-1 with TRBJ2-1; 7 bases line up with TRBD2. Germline values: CDR1 DFQATT, CDR2 SNEGSKA (reference sequence). The CDR3 spans 13 residues. Trimming took 0 bases from V and 9 from J; bases not matched to a gene: 5. CDR3: CSARDRGEAEQFF. The CDR3 coding sequence is TGCAGTGCTAGAGATCGGGGGGAAGCTGAGCAGTTCTTC.

This clonotype came up a few times. The CDR3 is CSVPGVSWNEKLFF. The CDR3 DNA reads TGCAGTGTTCCGGGAGTGTCCTGGAATGAAAAACTGTTTTTT. The chain couples TRBV20-1 to TRBJ1-4; unclear D gene. Germline V lookup: CDR1 DFQATT, CDR2 SNEGSKA (reference sequence). CDR3 length: 14 amino acids. Trimming took 7 bases from V and 5 from J, leaving 17 bases between them.

A few counts support this clonotype. This sequence joins TRBV7-2 and TRBJ1-5; D remains ambiguous. Per the germline V gene, CDR1 is SGHTA and CDR2 is FQGNSA. V was trimmed by 1 base and J by 7 bases, leaving 5 bases between them. The length of the CDR3 is 12 residues. CDR3 region: CASSLERQPQHF. The CDR3 DNA sequence: TGTGCCAGCAGCTTAGAACGGCAGCCCCAGCATTTT.

This chain uses TRBV5-6 with TRBJ1-6; 8 bases are a match to TRBD1. V was clipped by 5 bases and J by 2 bases; unmatched bases: 6. Germline V gene sequence: CDR1 SGHDT, CDR2 YYEEEE. The CDR3 has 16 amino acids. The CDR3, as DNA: TGTGCCAGCAGGGCGACAGGGGTCGCCTATAATTCACCCCTCCACTTT. As protein: CASRATGVAYNSPLHF.

The gene calls are TRBV27 and TRBJ2-2, with D perhaps TRBD2 (6 bases). The germline V and J ends were trimmed by 2 bases and 0 bases, with 10 bases remaining between them. Per the germline V gene, CDR1 is MNHEY and CDR2 is SMNVEV (reference sequence). The CDR3 has 16 residues. Here the CDR3 DNA reads TGTGCCAGCAGTTTAGAGCAGCGGGCGAACACCGGGGAGCTGTTTTTT. This codes for CASSLEQRANTGELFF.

This clonotype came up a few times. The J gene is TRBJ2-2, the V gene TRBV29-1; the D is unclear. Looked up from germline, CDR1 is SQVTM and CDR2 is ANQGSEA. V was trimmed by 7 bases and J by 6 bases, leaving 15 bases between them. CDR3 length equals 13 residues. The CDR3 nucleotides are TGCAGCGCCCGCGGTCCGGGTCCCGGGGAGCTGTTTTTT. It specifies CSARGPGPGELFF.

This clonotype appeared many times. The J gene is TRBJ1-2, the V gene TRBV5-4; D gene unclear. The CDR3 is 15 amino acids. Germline V CDR1 and CDR2: SGHNT, YYREEE (reference sequence). Trimming took 0 bases from V and 4 from J, leaving 13 bases between them. CDR3 nucleotide sequence: TGTGCCAGCAGCTTGGAGTCAGGACTGCTCTATGGCTACACCTTC. Translation gives CASSLESGLLYGYTF.

This clonotype was counted only a few times. This chain links TRBV2 with TRBJ2-7; 10 bases agree with TRBD2. The CDR3 runs to 16 residues. Germline CDR1 is SNHLY and CDR2 is FYNNEI. V trimming: 2 bases; J trimming: 6 bases; junction bases outside the gene matches: 10. In DNA, the CDR3 is TGTGCCAGCAGTGAATGGCTAGCGGGAGAATATGCCGAGCAGTACTTC. Translation gives CASSEWLAGEYAEQYF.

This clonotype appeared a few times. V usage is TRBV6-5 and J usage is TRBJ2-1, with D perhaps matching TRBD1 (6 bases). This CDR3 contains 15 residues. From germline, CDR1 is MNHEY and CDR2 SVGAGI. Deletions cut 2 bases from V and 4 bases from J, with 12 bases between. The CDR3 DNA is TGTGCCAGCAGTTACCGACAGGCGATATACAATGAGCAGTTCTTC. Translation gives CASSYRQAIYNEQFF.

This clonotype came up many times. The CDR3 DNA reads TGTGCCAGCAGTTTTATAGGAGGGGGCAATCAGCCCCAGCATTTT. This codes for CASSFIGGGNQPQHF. The gene calls are TRBV28 and TRBJ1-5, with D possibly matching TRBD1 (5 bases). Trimming shortened V by 3 bases and J by 2 bases, and 11 bases separated the two germline ends. This CDR3 comprises 15 residues. The germline CDR1 and CDR2 sequences are MDHEN and SYDVKM.

This chain uses TRBV7-8 with TRBJ2-3, with 14 nucleotides matching TRBD2. Germline trimming cut 5 bases from V and 4 bases from J; bases unmatched to any gene: 11. The CDR3 totals 18 residues. CDR1 is SGHVS and CDR2 is FQNEAQ in the germline V gene. This CDR3 is CASSDYAGTSGSADTQYF. The CDR3 nucleotides read TGTGCCAGCAGCGACTATGCCGGGACTAGCGGGAGCGCAGATACGCAGTATTTT. The whole variable domain, remainder taken from reference TRBV7-8 and TRBJ2-3, is GAGVSQSPRYKVAKRGQDVALRCDPISGHVSLFWYQQALGQGPEFLTYFQNEAQLDKSGLPSDRFFAERPEGSVSTLKIQRTQQEDSAVYLCASSDYAGTSGSADTQYFGPGTRLTVL.

The chain couples TRBV6-5 to TRBJ2-1; 10 bases line up with TRBD2. J lost 8 bases, V lost 0 bases, and 7 bases had no gene match. From germline, CDR1 is MNHEY and CDR2 SVGAGI. The CDR3 covers 16 residues. CDR3 nucleotide sequence: TGTGCCAGCAGTTACTCGAGTAGCGGGGGGCGGGATGAGCAGTTCTTC. Its protein product is CASSYSSSGGRDEQFF.

The J gene is TRBJ1-2, the V gene TRBV12-3 or TRBV12-4; TRBD1 matches 9 bases. This CDR3 region has 16 residues. The junction had 14 bases not matched to a gene; V was cut back by 5 bases and J by 7 bases. CDR3 DNA sequence: TGTGCCAGCAGTACTCCTACCGGGACAGGGACTAGTGGCTACACCTTC. This sequence encodes CASSTPTGTGTSGYTF.

This clonotype has ten or more counts. V usage is TRBV19 and J usage is TRBJ1-2; maybe TRBD1 (6 bases). Trimming stripped 5 bases from V and 8 bases from J, with 15 bases between. The CDR3 has 13 residues. Germline CDR1 and CDR2: LNHDA and SQIVND (reference sequence). Here the CDR3 DNA reads TGTGCCAGTAGTCCCCGGACGGGGGCCGGCTACACCTTC. This translates into CASSPRTGAGYTF. Full variable domain (rest looked up from reference TRBV19 and TRBJ1-2): DGGITQSPKYLFRKEGQNVTLSCEQNLNHDAMYWYRQDPGQGLRLIYYSQIVNDFQKGDIAEGYSVSREKKESFPLTVTSAQKNPTAFYLCASSPRTGAGYTFGSGTRLTVV.

This clonotype was picked up many times. This chain links TRBV7-2 with TRBJ2-5, with 7 bases matching TRBD2. Looked up from germline, CDR1 is SGHTA and CDR2 is FQGNSA. V lost 2 bases, J lost 2 bases, and 5 bases stayed unmatched. The CDR3 sequence is 15 residues long. Here the CDR3 reads CASSLPSGVQETQYF. DNA for the CDR3: TGTGCCAGCAGCTTACCTAGCGGAGTACAAGAGACCCAGTACTTC.

In this sample, this clonotype turned up many times. The chain couples TRBV24-1 to TRBJ2-1, with 7 bases identical to TRBD2. The CDR3 runs 18 residues. The germline CDR1 and CDR2 sequences are KGHDR and SFDVKD. Germline trimming cut 1 base from V and 4 bases from J; bases unmatched to any gene: 12. CDR3 DNA: TGTGCCACCAGTGATTTTCAGCCGCCTAGCGGACGATACAATGAGCAGTTCTTC. It translates to CATSDFQPPSGRYNEQFF.

This clonotype was counted only a few times. The J gene is TRBJ2-1, the V gene TRBV4-3; D unresolved. Germline V lookup: CDR1 LGHNA, CDR2 YSLEER. The CDR3 spans 15 residues. Trimming stripped 0 bases from V and 7 bases from J, with 13 bases between. For the CDR3, the DNA is TGCGCCAGCAGCCAAGATAGACGGCTCTGGAATGAGCAGTTCTTC. Its translation: CASSQDRRLWNEQFF.

The chain couples TRBV7-9 to TRBJ2-1; 11 nucleotides line up with TRBD2. CDR3 length: 15 amino acids. Per germline, CDR1 SEHNR and CDR2 FQNEAQ (reference sequence). V lost 6 bases, J lost 6 bases, and 7 bases stayed unmatched. CDR3 loop: CASRLAGVSANEQFF. CDR3 bases: TGTGCCAGCAGACTAGCGGGAGTTTCCGCCAATGAGCAGTTCTTC.

This clonotype was detected only a few times. This rearrangement joins TRBV11-1 to TRBJ2-1, with a weak D call TRBD2 (6 bases). The CDR3 sequence is 15 residues long. From germline, CDR1 is SGHAT and CDR2 FQDESV (reference sequence). V lost 0 bases to trimming and J lost 6 bases, with 12 bases between them. This CDR3 is CASSLARRLGNEQFF. The DNA of the CDR3 is TGTGCCAGCAGCTTAGCGCGTAGACTAGGCAATGAGCAGTTCTTC.

This clonotype was observed many times. This chain links TRBV3-1 with TRBJ2-7; a weak D match, TRBD2 (6 bases). The germline V and J ends were trimmed by 3 bases and 3 bases, with 12 bases remaining between them. CDR3 length: 14 amino acids. Germline CDR1 is LGHDT and CDR2 is YNNKEL (reference sequence). The CDR3 here is CASSHMGGVYEQYF. CDR3 coding DNA: TGTGCCAGCAGCCATATGGGGGGAGTCTACGAGCAGTACTTC.

There are a few counts of this clonotype. V usage is TRBV18 and J usage is TRBJ1-1; D is perhaps TRBD1 (5 bases). The CDR3 is 14 amino acids. Per the germline V gene, CDR1 is KGHSH and CDR2 is LQKENI. V lost 2 bases and J 1 base, leaving 8 bases between the germline ends. The CDR3 DNA reads TGTGCCAGCTCACCAAAGACAGCGAACACTGAAGCTTTCTTT. The encoded protein is CASSPKTANTEAFF.

The chain joins TRBV7-7 to TRBJ2-7, with 7 nucleotides matching TRBD1. The germline V gene has CDR1 SSHAT and CDR2 FNYEAQ (reference sequence). Trimming removed 5 bases from V and 7 bases from J; junction bases left unmatched: 8. This CDR3 comprises 13 residues. The CDR3 protein is CASSTGTVGEQYF. CDR3 sequence (DNA): TGTGCCAGCAGCACCGGGACAGTCGGTGAGCAGTACTTC.

The gene calls are TRBV10-1 and TRBJ2-3, with TRBD2 as a possible D gene (5 bases). With 6 bases removed from V and 6 bases from J, the gap between germline ends came to 13 bases. Germline V gene sequence: CDR1 WNHNN, CDR2 SYGVQD (reference sequence). CDR3 size: 13 residues. The CDR3 nucleotides read TGCGCCAGCAGAAGCGGATCCAAGGATACGCAGTATTTT. Protein: CASRSGSKDTQYF.